The sequence of this T cell receptor beta chain was determined in a study of T-cell reconstitution after alpha-beta-depleted transplantation in children. The CDR3 covers 13 residues. Trimming took 7 bases from V and 9 from J; bases not matched to a gene: 4. Preparing the TCRbeta library involved the use of unique molecular identifiers. One entry per CDR3 protein results from TCRdb running MiXCR on the PCR reads. This table holds around 400,000 distinct CDR3 sequences, approximately 20% found once. This sequence joins TRBV12-3 or TRBV12-4 and TRBJ1-6; 9 bases are shared with TRBD1. This material consisted of PBMCs from the stem cell graft donor, taken from the stem cell graft. This TCR came from a human donor who donated a stem cell graft to a child with acute myeloid leukemia. CDR3 region: CASKTGGVSPLHF. The CDR3 DNA follows: TGTGCCAGCAAGACAGGGGGGGTTTCACCCCTCCACTTT.